One T cell receptor beta chain is described in this entry. The antigen is undetermined. The sample is drawn from a study of T cell responses to AZD1222 COVID-19 vaccine. Study-wide results and limits: The study identified only six AZD1222 recipients as seropositive at baseline. There were vaccine-associated CD4 TCRs across spike, dominant at 160-218 and 743-854.

V lost 6 bases and J lost 2, with 18 bases in between. CDR1 is SGHRS and CDR2 is YFSETQ in the germline V gene. CDR3 length: 15 residues. Using immunoSEQ multiplex PCR, the repertoire was profiled, and TCRdb retains in-frame clones only, with some absent. The top ten hold about 1.6% of the sample, which has 150,000 to 190,000 clones, approximately 91% seen once. The sample consisted of peripheral blood, taken 28 days after the second AZD1222 dose. The chain has TRBV5-1 and TRBJ2-7; D is perhaps TRBD2 (6 bases). This clonotype originated in an adult who received the AZD1222 COVID-19 vaccine. Here the CDR3 DNA reads TGCGCCAGCAATGCCGGACTACAGAATACCTACGAGCAGTACTTC. Translating gives CASNAGLQNTYEQYF.